These 10 T cell receptor beta chains were sequenced from one sample in a study of graft-versus-host responses after intestinal transplantation. The repertoire was sequenced with immunoSEQ multiplex PCR; TCRdb's copy has only in-frame clones and lacks some. The data hold more than 85,000 clones, with 90% to 95% observed a single time. Antigens for these TCRs are unknown. Sequencing was performed on unstimulated CD8+ T cells sorted from spleen or lymph node cells, taken before intestinal transplant. The receptors were sampled from a human donor who received an intestinal transplant.

CDR3 residues: CASSKDRLQETQYF. The DNA for the CDR3 is TGTGCCAGCAGTAAGGACCGTCTTCAAGAGACCCAGTACTTC. The chain links TRBV6-5 to TRBJ2-5; no clear D gene. The V gene's germline CDR1 is MNHEY and CDR2 SVGAGI. Trimming removed 5 bases at V and 2 bases at J, with 12 bases between. CDR3 size: 14 residues.

For this clone: Distinct nucleotide sequences in the sample also encode this CDR3. The rearrangement uses TRBV9 and TRBJ2-2; D call uncertain. CDR3 length equals 13 residues. In germline, CDR1 is SGDLS, CDR2 YYNGEE. Trimming removed 4 bases at V and 1 base at J, with 5 bases between. The CDR3 spells CASSLGNTGELFF. The CDR3 bases are TGTGCCAGCAGCCTCGGGAACACCGGGGAGCTGTTTTTT.

The chain couples TRBV2 to TRBJ2-1, with 8 bases that match TRBD2. The germline V gene has CDR1 SNHLY and CDR2 FYNNEI. The CDR3 has 16 amino acids. The J segment lost 8 bases and the V segment lost 3 bases, leaving 12 bases of the junction unmatched. In DNA form, the CDR3 reads TGTGCCAGCAGTGACCCCAACGGGGGGGGGCCCGATGAGCAGTTCTTC. The encoded protein is CASSDPNGGGPDEQFF.

The V call is TRBV6-5, the J call TRBJ2-2; 8 bases map to TRBD2. There are 14 residues in the CDR3. Germline CDR1 and CDR2: MNHEY and SVGAGI. V lost 9 bases and J lost 5; bases outside the gene matches: 8. For the CDR3, the DNA is TGTGCCAGTACGGTCGGGGGGGGAACCGGGGAGCTGTTTTTT. Encoded protein: CASTVGGGTGELFF.

The rearrangement links TRBV6-1 to TRBJ2-1; no clear D. The V gene lost 1 base and the J gene lost 6 bases, with 4 bases spanning the gap. CDR3 length equals 12 residues. The germline V gene encodes CDR1 MNHNS and CDR2 SASEGT. This chain's CDR3 is CASSEGGNEQFF. CDR3 bases: TGTGCCAGCAGTGAAGGAGGCAATGAGCAGTTCTTC.

The J gene is TRBJ2-3, the V gene TRBV7-9; 7 nucleotides agree with TRBD2. Trimming removed 5 bases from V and 6 bases from J; junction bases left unmatched: 8. CDR1 SEHNR and CDR2 FQNEAQ come from the germline V gene (reference sequence). CDR3 length: 14 amino acids. The DNA of the CDR3 is TGTGCCAGCAGCCCCGAGCGGGGCATCGATACGCAGTATTTT. Its translation is CASSPERGIDTQYF.

This sequence joins TRBV15 and TRBJ2-2; 12 bases match TRBD1. Germline V gene sequence: CDR1 LNHNV, CDR2 YYDKDF (reference sequence). With 7 bases clipped from V and 4 bases from J, the junction kept 4 bases outside the gene matches. The CDR3 spans 15 residues. The CDR3 loop reads CATTGTGGSTGELFF. The CDR3 coding sequence is TGTGCCACCACCGGGACAGGGGGCAGCACCGGGGAGCTGTTTTTT.

The chain carries TRBV15 and TRBJ1-3; 7 bases fit TRBD1. The trim removed 0 bases at V and 11 bases at J, leaving 4 bases unmatched. There are 13 residues in the CDR3. Germline CDR1 LNHNV, CDR2 YYDKDF (reference sequence). The CDR3 protein is CATSRDRGDSIYF. CDR3 nucleotide sequence: TGTGCCACCAGCAGAGACAGGGGGGACTCCATATATTTT.

This rearrangement joins TRBV27 to TRBJ1-1, with D possibly matching TRBD1 (6 bases). The V end was cut by 4 bases, the J end by 2 bases, with 8 bases between. The germline CDR1 and CDR2 sequences are MNHEY and SMNVEV (reference sequence). The CDR3 runs 13 residues. The CDR3 protein is CASSWGGNTEAFF. DNA of the CDR3: TGTGCCAGCAGTTGGGGGGGCAACACTGAAGCTTTCTTT.

The rearrangement joins TRBV5-4 to TRBJ2-3; 9 bases fit TRBD2. The V gene end was trimmed by 4 bases and the J gene end by 2 bases; junction bases not matched to a gene: 5. This CDR3 contains 15 residues. Germline lookup yields CDR1 SGHNT and CDR2 YYREEE (reference sequence). The CDR3 spells CASSPTSGITDTQYF. In DNA, the CDR3 is TGTGCCAGCAGCCCGACTAGCGGTATCACAGATACGCAGTATTTT.